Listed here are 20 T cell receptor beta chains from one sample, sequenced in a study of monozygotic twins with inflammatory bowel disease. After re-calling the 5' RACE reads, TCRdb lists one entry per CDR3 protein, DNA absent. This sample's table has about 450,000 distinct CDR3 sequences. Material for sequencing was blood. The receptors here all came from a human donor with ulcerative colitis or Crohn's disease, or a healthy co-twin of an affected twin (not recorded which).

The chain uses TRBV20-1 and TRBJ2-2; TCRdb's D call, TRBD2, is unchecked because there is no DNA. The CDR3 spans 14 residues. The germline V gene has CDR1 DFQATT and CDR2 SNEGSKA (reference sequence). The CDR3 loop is CSAPERLAYGELFF.

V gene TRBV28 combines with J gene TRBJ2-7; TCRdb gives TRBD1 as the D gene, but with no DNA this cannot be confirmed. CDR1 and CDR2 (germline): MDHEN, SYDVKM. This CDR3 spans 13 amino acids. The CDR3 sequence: CASSPGSDYEQYF.

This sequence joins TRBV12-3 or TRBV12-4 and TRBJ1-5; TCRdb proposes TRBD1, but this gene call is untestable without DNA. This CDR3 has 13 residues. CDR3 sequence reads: CASSYTGFEPQHF.

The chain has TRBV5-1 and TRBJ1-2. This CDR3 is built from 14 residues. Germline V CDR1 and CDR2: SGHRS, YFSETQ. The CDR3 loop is CASSSLPEAYGYTF.

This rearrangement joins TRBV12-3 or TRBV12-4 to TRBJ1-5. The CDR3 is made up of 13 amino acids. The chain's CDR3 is CASSTGGNQPQHF.

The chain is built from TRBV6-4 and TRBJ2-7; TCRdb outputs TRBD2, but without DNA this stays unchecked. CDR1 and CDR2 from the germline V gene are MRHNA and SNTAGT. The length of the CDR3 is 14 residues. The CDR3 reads CASSVEAGFYEQYF.

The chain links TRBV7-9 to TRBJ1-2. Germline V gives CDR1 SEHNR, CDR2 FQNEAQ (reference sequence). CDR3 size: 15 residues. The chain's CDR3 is CASSFGLGGDYGYTF.

The CDR3: CASSLDARGQPQHF. V is TRBV5-1 and J is TRBJ1-5; the TCRdb call, TRBD1, lacks DNA for checking. Per the germline V gene, CDR1 is SGHRS and CDR2 is YFSETQ. The CDR3 consists of 14 residues.

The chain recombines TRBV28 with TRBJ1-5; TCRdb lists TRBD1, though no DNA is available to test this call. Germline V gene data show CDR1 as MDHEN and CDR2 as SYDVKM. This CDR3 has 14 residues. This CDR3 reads CASRLRGNGQPQHF.

CDR3: CATSETDRVFSTDTQYF. The rearrangement joins TRBV24-1 to TRBJ2-3; TCRdb gives TRBD1 as the D gene, but with no DNA this cannot be confirmed. CDR1 is KGHDR and CDR2 is SFDVKD in the germline V gene. The CDR3 spans 17 residues.

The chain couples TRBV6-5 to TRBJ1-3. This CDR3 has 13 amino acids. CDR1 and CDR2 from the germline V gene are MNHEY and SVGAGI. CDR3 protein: CASIESGGNTIYF.

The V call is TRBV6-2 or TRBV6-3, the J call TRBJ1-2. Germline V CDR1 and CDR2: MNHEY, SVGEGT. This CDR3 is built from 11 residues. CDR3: CASSQVYGYTF.

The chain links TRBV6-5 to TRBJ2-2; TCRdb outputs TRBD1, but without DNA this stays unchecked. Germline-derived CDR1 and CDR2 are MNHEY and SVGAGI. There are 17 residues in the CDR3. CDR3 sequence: CASSYSTSGTGTGELFF.

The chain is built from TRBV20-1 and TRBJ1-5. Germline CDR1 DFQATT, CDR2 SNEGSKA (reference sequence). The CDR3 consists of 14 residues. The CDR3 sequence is CSARDQLSNQPQHF.

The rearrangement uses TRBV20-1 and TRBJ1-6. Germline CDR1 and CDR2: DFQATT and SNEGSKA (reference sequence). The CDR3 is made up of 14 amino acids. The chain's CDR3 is CSARQSSYNSPLHF.

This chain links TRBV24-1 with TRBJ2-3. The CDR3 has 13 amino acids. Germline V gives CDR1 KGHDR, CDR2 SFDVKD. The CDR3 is CATSDASTDTQYF.

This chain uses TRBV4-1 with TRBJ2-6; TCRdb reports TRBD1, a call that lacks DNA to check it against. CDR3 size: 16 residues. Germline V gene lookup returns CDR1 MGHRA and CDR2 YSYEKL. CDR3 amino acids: CASSPEAGTGANVLTF.

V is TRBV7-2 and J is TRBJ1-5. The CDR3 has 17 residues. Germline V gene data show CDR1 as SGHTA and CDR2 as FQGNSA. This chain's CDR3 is CASSLLGGGSSNQPQHF.

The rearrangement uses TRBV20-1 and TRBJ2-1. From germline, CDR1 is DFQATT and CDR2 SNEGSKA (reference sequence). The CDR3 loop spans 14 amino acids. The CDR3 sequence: CSANNQANYNEQIF.

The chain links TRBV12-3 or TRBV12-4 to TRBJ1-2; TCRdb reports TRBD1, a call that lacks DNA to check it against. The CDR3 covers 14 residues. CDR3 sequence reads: CASGDRGTLYGYTF.